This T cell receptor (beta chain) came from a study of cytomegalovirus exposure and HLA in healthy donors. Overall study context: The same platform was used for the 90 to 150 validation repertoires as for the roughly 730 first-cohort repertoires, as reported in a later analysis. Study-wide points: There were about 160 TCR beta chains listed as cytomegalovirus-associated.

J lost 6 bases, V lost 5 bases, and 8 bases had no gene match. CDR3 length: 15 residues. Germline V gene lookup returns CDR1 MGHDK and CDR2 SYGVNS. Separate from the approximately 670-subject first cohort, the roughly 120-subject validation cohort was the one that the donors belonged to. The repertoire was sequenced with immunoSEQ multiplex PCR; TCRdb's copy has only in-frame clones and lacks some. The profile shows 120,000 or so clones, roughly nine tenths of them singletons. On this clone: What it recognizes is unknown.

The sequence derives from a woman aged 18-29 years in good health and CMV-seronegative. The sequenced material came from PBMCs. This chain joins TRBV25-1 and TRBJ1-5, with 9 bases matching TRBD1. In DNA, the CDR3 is TGTGCCAGCAGTACGGGACAGGGAACAGTTCAGCCCCAGCATTTT. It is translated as CASSTGQGTVQPQHF.